This T cell receptor (beta chain) stems from a study of T cell responses to AZD1222 COVID-19 vaccine (dated by TCRdb to the early 2020s). Regarding the complete study: Because spike-specific TCR depth and breadth did not differ between the two schedules, AZD1222 recipients who got a second dose at roughly 4 weeks were pooled with those who got a second dose at roughly 12 weeks. TCR sequencing covered 230 to 250 trial participants: some 210 given two doses of AZD1222 and 26 given two doses of MenACWY control vaccine. Trial participants were enrolled by age into subgroups of 18-55, 56-69 and 70-plus years, and around 150, 29 and 61 TCR-sequenced participants, respectively, were included in these subgroups.

The time point label on this specimen signifies: baseline before first vaccination. The vaccinee samples were drawn from two UK trials, COV001 and COV002, one of which was a single-blind randomized controlled phase 2/3 trial testing AZD1222 (ChAdOx1 nCoV-19) in healthy adults. Trial participant PBMC samples were collected at day 0 and day 28 after the second dose for TCRbeta chain sequencing. Trimming takes 10 bases off V and 8 bases off J; junction bases not matched to a gene: 12. Inclusive of the bounding cysteine and phenylalanine, the CDR3 is 14 residues long. Only the CDR3 portion is preserved as DNA: 42 bases, with reading frame beginning at the first base. The germline V gene (reference sequence) supplies CDR1 LNHDA and CDR2 SQIVND. In the case of this clone: The clone's antigen remains unknown. No per-base quality is available; no much larger clone lies one base away.

The CDR3 regions of human TCRbeta chains were analyzed by immunosequencing. As for the authors' bioinformatics: Repertoire TCRs were checked for matches against a reference library of SARS-CoV-2-specific TCRs that had been generated using the MIRA antigen-specificity platform. Breadth was defined as the fraction of unique TCRs that were SARS-CoV-2-associated, and depth was defined as the fraction of total T cells that were SARS-CoV-2-associated. Using the MIRA data, every spike-specific TCR was mapped to the spike region that the TCR reacted to and assigned to either a CD4 or a CD8 class. Log10-transformed breadth and depth values were compared by one-way ANOVA with Sidak's multiple comparisons tests. Not all clones reach the TCRdb copy of this immuneACCESS table, which keeps in-frame sequences only. Checked studies attribute under half of the gap to unresolved V genes and leave the rest unexplained. That table supplies the V and J calls and clone size; D and trimming were determined from the DNA. This sample gives around 100,000 clones in total; about nine tenths of them show up just once. The top ten clonotypes cover over 1.5% of the sample.

The investigation overall reported the following: Reportedly, almost half of the unique spike-specific TCRs recognized epitopes lying outside the regions that are mutated in the B.1.351 and B.1.1.7 variants. Because no day 14 peak-response samples were available, the repertoires could be characterized only after the peak T cell response. A significant rise in spike-specific TCR breadth and depth was observed after two AZD1222 doses relative to day 0 and relative to MenACWY recipients. Conclusions about previously exposed vaccinees are limited, since just a handful of AZD1222 recipients were seropositive for SARS-CoV-2 at baseline. Participants were mostly white British, with more females than males. The authors suggested clonal diversity may have been underestimated. The whole spike protein was spanned by vaccine-associated CD4 TCRs, and dominant responses were seen in regions 160-218 and 743-854. The 56-69-year group was small, and its depth increase did not reach significance, likely because of low power.

The chain employs TRBV19 and TRBJ1-5; TRBD1 aligns with 9 central bases. The clonotype originates from an adult in good health. Material: peripheral blood, obtained on day 0 of AZD1222 vaccination. The sequence in DNA is TGTGCCACCCAACAGGGGGCTATGAGGGAGCCCCAGCATTTT. This encodes CATQQGAMREPQHF.